A single sample is the source of the 15 T cell receptor beta chains below, sequenced in a study of T-cell reconstitution after alpha-beta-depleted transplantation in children (dated by TCRdb to 2016 to 2018). Receptor amplification or capture employed PCR. The sequencing machine was an Illumina HiSeq 2500. TCR library preparation used molecular barcoding, with unique molecular identifiers applied to normalize quantification of the TCRbeta repertoire. Through fastp at Q25 and MiXCR, TCRdb rebuilt clones from the public reads, retaining in-frame beta chains. Rows matching on CDR3 protein sequence are summarized as one entry with the most common DNA and genes. In all, the sample holds under 350,000 distinct CDR3 sequences, and around 9.6% of those were seen once. The ten largest account for about a tenth of the sample. The sequences come from PBMCs from the stem cell graft donor, collected from the stem cell graft. Receptors were obtained from a human donor who donated a stem cell graft to a child with SCID.

This clonotype was observed a handful of times. The V call is TRBV27, the J call TRBJ2-7; 9 bases line up with TRBD1. Losses at the gene ends were 4 bases for V and 4 bases for J; bases not matched to a gene: 8. Germline CDR1 MNHEY, CDR2 SMNVEV (reference sequence). The CDR3 spans 15 residues. The CDR3 spells CASSSSRQGVYEQYF. CDR3 bases: TGTGCCAGCAGTTCCAGTAGACAGGGGGTATACGAGCAGTACTTC.

In its sample, this clonotype was seen a few times. This chain links TRBV20-1 with TRBJ2-7; TRBD1 aligns across 9 bases. The CDR3 covers 16 residues. Germline V gene lookup returns CDR1 DFQATT and CDR2 SNEGSKA (reference sequence). V gave up 4 bases and J gave up 4 bases; unmatched junction bases: 14. CDR3 nucleotides: TGCAGTGCTACAAATTTCCGGGACAGGGTGATTTACGAGCAGTACTTC. It encodes CSATNFRDRVIYEQYF.

This clonotype was seen many times. V gene TRBV10-3 combines with J gene TRBJ1-5, with 7 positions matching TRBD1. This CDR3 contains 13 residues. V shed 7 bases, J shed 1 base, and the junction held 1 base outside the gene matches. CDR1 is ENHRY and CDR2 is SYGVKD in the germline V gene. The CDR3 is CAIKGQSNQPQHF. The CDR3 coding sequence is TGTGCCATCAAGGGACAGAGCAATCAGCCCCAGCATTTT.

This chain connects TRBV7-9 to TRBJ1-2; TRBD1 aligns across 9 bases. From germline, CDR1 is SEHNR and CDR2 FQNEAQ (reference sequence). The CDR3 totals 13 residues. V lost 4 bases, J lost 7 bases, and 4 bases stayed unmatched. DNA for the CDR3: TGTGCCAGCAGCTCTCCGACAGGGGGTGGCTACACCTTC. The encoded protein is CASSSPTGGGYTF. The full variable domain, rest sourced from reference TRBV7-9 and TRBJ1-2, is DTGVSQNPRHKITKRGQNVTFRCDPISEHNRLYWYRQTLGQGPEFLTYFQNEAQLEKSRLLSDRFSAERPKGSFSTLEIQRTEQGDSAMYLCASSSPTGGGYTFGSGTRLTVV.

This clonotype appeared a few times. CDR3 in amino acids: CASSVGLSLTSDGYNEQFF. The CDR3 DNA sequence: TGTGCCAGCAGCGTAGGTCTGTCCCTGACTAGCGATGGTTACAATGAGCAGTTCTTC. The chain carries TRBV9 and TRBJ2-1; 8 bases are a match to TRBD2. This CDR3 has 19 residues. V shed 0 bases and J 4 bases; nucleotides not matched to a gene: 15. Looked up from germline, CDR1 is SGDLS and CDR2 is YYNGEE. The full variable domain, completed using reference TRBV9 and TRBJ2-1, is DSGVTQTPKHLITATGQRVTLRCSPRSGDLSVYWYQQSLDQGLQFLIQYYNGEERAKGNILERFSAQQFPDLHSELNLSSLELGDSALYFCASSVGLSLTSDGYNEQFFGPGTRLTVL.

This clonotype was seen at least ten times. The chain recombines TRBV5-1 with TRBJ2-2; no clear D. CDR1 is SGHRS and CDR2 is YFSETQ in the germline V gene. The CDR3 runs 14 residues. V was cut by 0 bases and J by 3 bases, with 6 bases left in between. CDR3 coding DNA: TGCGCCAGCAGCTTGGAGACTTACACCGGGGAGCTGTTTTTT. Residues: CASSLETYTGELFF.

This rearrangement joins TRBV6-5 to TRBJ2-1, with 8 bases lining up with TRBD1. V shed 2 bases, J shed 3 bases, and the junction held 12 bases outside the gene matches. The CDR3 is 18 residues long. Germline V CDR1 and CDR2: MNHEY, SVGAGI. The CDR3 sequence is CASSYDDRGILSYNEQFF. The CDR3 region has the DNA TGTGCCAGCAGTTACGACGACAGGGGAATTTTGAGCTACAATGAGCAGTTCTTC.

As to this clonotype: At one boundary the junction diverges from the germline segment, which might be a read error. The chain links TRBV11-3 to TRBJ2-1, with D maybe TRBD2 (5 bases). CDR1 SGHNT and CDR2 YENEEA come from the germline V gene. The CDR3 is 16 residues long. This CDR3 is CDSSLGPPEGYNEQFF. The CDR3 DNA sequence: TGTGACAGCAGCTTAGGACCCCCCGAGGGATACAATGAGCAGTTCTTC.

This clonotype was observed a handful of times. The chain joins TRBV10-3 to TRBJ1-6, with TRBD1 matching over 9 bases. CDR3 size: 14 residues. Germline values: CDR1 ENHRY, CDR2 SYGVKD. The trim removed 3 bases at V and 7 bases at J, leaving 1 base unmatched. The CDR3 DNA reads as TGTGCCATCAGTGAAGGGACAGGGAATTCACCCCTCCACTTT. It encodes CAISEGTGNSPLHF.

The chain is built from TRBV7-2 and TRBJ2-5; 8 bases agree with TRBD1. This CDR3 has 17 residues. The junction had 11 bases not matched to a gene; V was cut back by 1 base and J by 4 bases. CDR1 SGHTA and CDR2 FQGNSA come from the germline V gene. The CDR3 nucleotides read TGTGCCAGCAGCTTAGGGGACAGGAGTATGGTACTAGAGACCCAGTACTTC. As protein: CASSLGDRSMVLETQYF.

This clonotype was seen many times. The chain recombines TRBV5-1 with TRBJ2-1; TRBD1 matches at 10 bases. Losses at the gene ends were 3 bases for V and 6 bases for J; bases not matched to a gene: 0. The CDR3 is made up of 13 amino acids. Germline-derived CDR1 and CDR2 are SGHRS and YFSETQ. CDR3 coding DNA: TGCGCCAGCAGCTGGACAGGGGGCAATGAGCAGTTCTTC. It is translated as CASSWTGGNEQFF.

This clonotype was counted only a few times. V gene TRBV7-6 combines with J gene TRBJ1-3; tentative D call: TRBD1 (6 bases). The CDR3 sequence is 15 residues long. Per germline, CDR1 SGHVS and CDR2 FNYEAQ. V shed 5 bases and J shed 3 bases, with 14 bases lying between them. The CDR3 nucleotides are TGTGCCAGCAGCCGGACAGAGAAAGATGGAAACACCATATATTTT. Its protein product is CASSRTEKDGNTIYF.

This clonotype has only a few counts. This sequence joins TRBV4-1 and TRBJ1-6; D is undetermined. The CDR3 runs to 14 residues. Trimming shortened V by 2 bases and J by 9 bases, and 11 bases separated the two germline ends. Per the germline V gene, CDR1 is MGHRA and CDR2 is YSYEKL. In DNA, the CDR3 is TGCGCCAGCAGCCAACCGGACTTTGCTTCACCCCTCCACTTT. Its protein is CASSQPDFASPLHF.

A few counts support this clonotype. This chain uses TRBV20-1 with TRBJ2-7; 10 bases fit TRBD1. The CDR3 is made up of 15 amino acids. Per germline, CDR1 DFQATT and CDR2 SNEGSKA (reference sequence). The V and J ends lost 6 bases and 5 bases, in that order; junction bases with no gene match: 13. For the CDR3, the DNA is TGCAGTGCCCCCCCCCGGACAGGGGGGCCCAACGAGCAGTACTTC. The encoded protein is CSAPPRTGGPNEQYF.

This chain links TRBV6-2 or TRBV6-3 with TRBJ2-1, with D tentatively TRBD2 (5 bases). There are 19 residues in the CDR3. Germline V gene data show CDR1 as MNHEY and CDR2 as SVGEGT. Trimming shortened V by 7 bases and J by 2 bases, and 27 bases separated the two germline ends. CDR3 nucleotide sequence: TGTGCCAGCACCGTACCAATCCGCCGGGGTTTAGTACCCTACAATGAGCAGTTCTTC. Its protein is CASTVPIRRGLVPYNEQFF.